This T cell receptor beta chain was identified in a study of identical twins. The study, taken as a whole, reports: There were fewer insertions in abundant cord blood beta clonotypes, but memory repertoires showed no such pattern.

A few counts support this clonotype. The antigen is unknown. There were only healthy Caucasians among the donors. Unique molecular identifiers were present on the cDNA, and a universal primer site came from template switching. TCRdb recomputed calls from the 5' RACE reads with MiXCR, one row per CDR3 protein. The sample shows 310,000 or so distinct CDR3 sequences, about 8% of them seen only once. V dropped 8 bases and J dropped 0; count of bases not matched to a gene: 9. This CDR3 region has 16 residues. Germline values: CDR1 MNHNS, CDR2 SASEGT. The same data also went into a second study, on yellow fever vaccine responses in identical twins. That work adds: Twins' vaccine T cell responses reportedly seemed partly convergent and partly personalized.

The sequenced sample consisted of memory (CD45RO+) T cells sorted from blood. This receptor was taken from a woman aged 18-29 years in good health. V is TRBV6-1 and J is TRBJ2-2, with 7 positions matching TRBD1. The CDR3 loop is CASVRDSFSNTGELFF. Written as DNA, the CDR3 is TGTGCCAGCGTACGGGACAGCTTTTCGAACACCGGGGAGCTGTTTTTT.